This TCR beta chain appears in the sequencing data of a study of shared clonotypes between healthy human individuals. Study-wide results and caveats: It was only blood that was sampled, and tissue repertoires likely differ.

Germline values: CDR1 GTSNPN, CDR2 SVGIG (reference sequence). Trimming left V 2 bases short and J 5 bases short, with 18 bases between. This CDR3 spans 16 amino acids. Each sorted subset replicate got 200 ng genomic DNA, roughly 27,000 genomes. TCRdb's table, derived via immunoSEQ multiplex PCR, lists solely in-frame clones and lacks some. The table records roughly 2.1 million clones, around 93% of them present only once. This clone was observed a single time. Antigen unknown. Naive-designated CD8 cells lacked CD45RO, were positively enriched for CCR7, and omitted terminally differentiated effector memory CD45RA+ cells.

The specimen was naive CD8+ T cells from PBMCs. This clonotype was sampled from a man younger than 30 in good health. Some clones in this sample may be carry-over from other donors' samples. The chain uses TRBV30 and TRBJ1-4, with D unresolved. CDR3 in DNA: TGTGCCTGGAGTCCAACCCTCTCCAGGAGGAATGAAAAACTGTTTTTT. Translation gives CAWSPTLSRRNEKLFF.